These T cell receptor beta chains were read from a single sample in a study of beta chain features in type 1 diabetes. Data came from immunoSEQ multiplex PCR; TCRdb stores just in-frame clones and leaves some out. The sample lists about 640,000 clones; under 15% were seen once. Sequences were obtained from naive CD4+ T cells from blood. The receptors come from a man aged 25-45 years with type 1 diabetes. The CDR3 runs from the conserved cysteine through the conserved F or W. Each record gives: D gene, clone size, J gene, V gene, CDR3 protein, CDR3 DNA. D genes are given only for firm matches. Rows give clone size only sometimes, using once, few, many, or a class for an expanded clone.

-,-,TRBJ1-1,TRBV2,CASKSEEDTEAFF,TGTGCCAGCAAGTCGGAAGAGGACACTGAAGCTTTCTTT
-,-,TRBJ2-1,TRBV5-6,CASSSIQSSYNEQFF,TGTGCCAGCAGCTCCATTCAAAGCTCCTACAATGAGCAGTTCTTC
TRBD2,few,TRBJ2-3,TRBV7-2,CASSLSSGGLTDTQYF,TGTGCCAGCAGCCTATCTAGCGGGGGGCTCACAGATACGCAGTATTTT
-,-,TRBJ2-1,TRBV5-6,CASSPGVYEQFF,TGTGCCAGCAGTCCGGGGGTGTATGAGCAGTTCTTC
-,-,TRBJ2-3,TRBV9,CASSPRVGVGSTDTQYF,TGTGCCAGCAGCCCTCGGGTAGGGGTTGGTAGCACAGATACGCAGTATTTT
-,few,TRBJ2-6,TRBV2,CATSDAGRNVLTF,TGTGCTACCAGCGACGCAGGCAGGAACGTCCTGACTTTC
-,few,TRBJ1-5,TRBV6-5,CASSRWGHSNQPQHF,TGTGCCAGCAGTCGCTGGGGACATAGCAATCAGCCCCAGCATTTT
TRBD2,few,TRBJ2-3,TRBV13,CASSLTSGGNWADTQYF,TGTGCCAGCAGCTTAACTAGCGGGGGGAATTGGGCAGATACGCAGTATTTT
-,-,TRBJ2-7,TRBV18,CASSPPGFHEQYF,TGTGCCAGCTCACCACCAGGGTTCCACGAGCAGTACTTC
TRBD1,-,TRBJ2-7,TRBV11-2,CASSLGQGFYEQYF,TGTGCCAGCAGCTTGGGACAGGGATTCTACGAGCAGTACTTC
-,few,TRBJ2-7,TRBV15,CATSRDRWRLMPTEQYF,TGTGCCACCAGCAGAGACCGATGGCGGCTGATGCCTACGGAGCAGTACTTC
-,few,TRBJ2-3,TRBV7-3,CASSPGLGTDPQYF,TGTGCCAGCAGCCCCGGACTAGGGACAGATCCGCAGTATTTT
-,-,TRBJ2-7,TRBV7-9,CASSLAGLNEQYF,TGTGCCAGCAGCTTAGCGGGGCTTAACGAGCAGTACTTC
-,few,TRBJ2-6,TRBV2,CASSEVRGANVLTF,TGTGCCAGCAGTGAGGTCCGGGGGGCCAACGTCCTGACTTTC
-,few,TRBJ1-2,TRBV6-5,CASSRQDLDYGYTF,TGTGCCAGCAGCCGGCAGGATCTAGACTATGGCTACACCTTC
-,few,TRBJ1-2,TRBV6-5,CASSYGRRNYGYTF,TGTGCCAGCAGTTACGGGCGCCGGAACTATGGCTACACCTTC
-,few,TRBJ1-1,TRBV7-3,CASSSRGRNTEAFF,TGTGCCAGCAGCTCCAGGGGTAGGAACACTGAAGCTTTCTTT
-,-,TRBJ2-7,TRBV18,CASSPSTGTFAEQYF,TGTGCCAGCTCACCGTCCACTGGGACCTTTGCCGAGCAGTACTTC
-,few,TRBJ2-7,TRBV23-1,CASSQVVIGSGISYEQYF,TGCGCCAGCAGTCAAGTAGTTATCGGATCGGGAATCTCCTACGAGCAGTACTTC
-,-,TRBJ1-5,TRBV7-2,CASSPPGRGAGQPQHF,TGTGCCAGCAGCCCCCCCGGACGAGGCGCGGGTCAGCCCCAGCATTTT
-,-,TRBJ2-6,TRBV7-9,CASSSPPWREGANVLTF,TGTGCCAGCAGCTCCCCCCCCTGGAGAGAAGGAGCCAACGTCCTGACTTTC
-,-,TRBJ2-3,TRBV5-4,CASSLGAAQGTDTQYF,TGTGCCAGCAGTTTGGGGGCAGCTCAAGGCACAGATACGCAGTATTTT
-,few,TRBJ1-3,TRBV5-4,CASSLETNSGNTIYF,TGTGCCAGCAGCTTGGAGACGAACTCTGGAAACACCATATATTTT
TRBD1,few,TRBJ2-2,TRBV7-9,CASSDFRDRGFTGELFF,TGTGCCAGCAGTGATTTCCGGGACAGGGGCTTCACCGGGGAGCTGTTTTTT
-,few,TRBJ2-1,TRBV29-1,CSVAGPEQFF,TGCAGCGTTGCCGGGCCTGAGCAGTTCTTC
-,-,TRBJ2-7,TRBV27,CASSLISGAVNEQYF,TGTGCCAGCAGTTTAATATCGGGGGCGGTAAACGAGCAGTACTTC
TRBD2,few,TRBJ2-1,TRBV18,CASSRGEVNEQFF,TGTGCCAGCTCTCGGGGGGAAGTTAATGAGCAGTTCTTC
-,few,TRBJ1-2,TRBV6-5,CATRVSQANNYGYTF,TGTGCCACCCGGGTTTCACAGGCCAATAACTATGGCTACACCTTC
-,-,TRBJ1-5,TRBV27,CASSLSQGLGGQPQHF,TGTGCCAGCAGTTTATCTCAGGGTTTAGGAGGTCAGCCCCAGCATTTT
TRBD2,-,TRBJ2-5,TRBV7-8,CASSPRTSGGAAQETQYF,TGTGCCAGCAGCCCCAGGACTAGCGGGGGGGCCGCCCAAGAGACCCAGTACTTC
-,many,TRBJ1-2,TRBV4-3,CASSQGPEGPNYGYTF,TGCGCCAGCAGCCAAGGGCCCGAAGGACCCAACTATGGCTACACCTTC
-,-,TRBJ1-4,TRBV6-5,CASSSRATRGEKLFF,TGTGCCAGCAGTTCTCGGGCCACGCGGGGGGAAAAACTGTTTTTT
-,-,TRBJ2-7,TRBV7-9,CASSAAYEQYF,TGTGCCAGCAGCGCAGCCTACGAGCAGTACTTC
-,few,TRBJ1-1,TRBV29-1,CSVEGAFRGTEAFF,TGCAGCGTTGAGGGGGCATTCAGAGGGACTGAAGCTTTCTTT